A selection of T cell receptor beta chains follows, all from one sample in a study of breast tumors, draining lymph nodes, adjacent tissues. TCRdb reprocessed the multiplex PCR reads via MiXCR and lists one record per CDR3 protein. The sample records around 66,000 distinct CDR3 sequences, approximately 40% being singletons. Sequencing was carried out using breast tumor tissue. These receptors all stem from a female donor with breast cancer. Some clones in this sample may be carry-over from other donors' samples. CDR3s include the opening cysteine and the closing phenylalanine or tryptophan. Each record gives: CDR3 length, V gene, J gene, D gene, clone size, CDR3 DNA, CDR3 protein. D genes are given only for firm matches. A row's size may be missing; if present it is once, few, many or a size class.

12	TRBV20-1	TRBJ1-5	NA	once	TGCAGGAGGACCAGGGTTAATCAGCCCCAGCATTTT	CRRTRVNQPQHF
14	TRBV19	TRBJ1-2	NA	many	TGTGCCAGTAGTATTGATTCAGGGGCAGGGGGCTACACCTTC	CASSIDSGAGGYTF
17	TRBV6-4	TRBJ1-5	NA	NA	TGTGCCAGCAGTGACGTCGGGATAGGGATGGACGAGCAGCCCCAGCATTTT	CASSDVGIGMDEQPQHF
13	TRBV9	TRBJ2-3	NA	NA	TGTGCCGGCAGCGTAGAGGCGTCAGATACGCAGTATTTT	CAGSVEASDTQYF
14	TRBV4-1	TRBJ2-7	NA	many	TGCGCCAGCAGCCAAGAAGACGGAATCTACGAGCAGTACTTC	CASSQEDGIYEQYF
17	TRBV7-9	TRBJ2-3	TRBD1	NA	TGTGCCAGCAGCTCCCTGGACGGGATAGGGGGCAAATATCCGCAGTATTTT	CASSSLDGIGGKYPQYF
11	TRBV6-2/TRBV6-3	TRBJ2-3	NA	many	TGTGCCAGCACCAGAGGGGATACGCAGTATTTT	CASTRGDTQYF
17	TRBV6-2/TRBV6-3	TRBJ1-6	TRBD1	many	TGTGCCAGCAGTTACTGGGGGACAGGGTGGCCAAATTCACCCCTCCACTTT	CASSYWGTGWPNSPLHF
16	TRBV7-2	TRBJ1-2	NA	many	TGTGCCAGCAGCTCCTCGGTTGGGGTCCGGATCTATGGCTACACCTTC	CASSSSVGVRIYGYTF
12	TRBV11-3	TRBJ2-3	NA	many	TGTGCCAGCAGCTACCTTCTAGATACGCAGTATTTT	CASSYLLDTQYF
17	TRBV7-9	TRBJ2-1	NA	NA	TGTGCCAGCAGCTCCCTGGACCGCCACCGGGGAGCTAATAAGCAGTTCTTC	CASSSLDRHRGANKQFF
15	TRBV7-2	TRBJ2-1	NA	NA	TGTGCCAGCAGCTTTTACGGGGGCTCTTGCAATGAGCAGTTCTTC	CASSFYGGSCNEQFF
14	TRBV19	TRBJ1-1	NA	NA	TGTGCTAGTGGTTTGGCTACAGAGAACACTGAAGCTTTCTTT	CASGLATENTEAFF
15	TRBV6-6	TRBJ1-2	NA	many	TGTGCCAGCAGTACCCCAGCGGGCAGGGGAGGTGGCTACACCTTC	CASSTPAGRGGGYTF
13	TRBV19	TRBJ1-2	NA	many	TGTGCCAGTAGTATGGACGCGGGGAACGGCTACACCTTC	CASSMDAGNGYTF
14	TRBV6-6	TRBJ1-1	NA	many	TGTGCCAGCAAGGAGGGTAGGTCGGACACTGAAGCTTTCTTT	CASKEGRSDTEAFF
11	TRBV5-6	TRBJ2-5	NA	many	TGTGCCAGCAGCACTCGGGAGACCCAGTACTTC	CASSTRETQYF
14	TRBV6-1	TRBJ2-1	NA	few	TGTGCCAGCAGCCCCCGGGACTTCTACAATGAGCAGTTCTTC	CASSPRDFYNEQFF
15	TRBV24-1	TRBJ2-3	TRBD1	NA	TGTGCCACCAGTGATGGACAGGGGGCAGGAGATACGCAGTATTTT	CATSDGQGAGDTQYF
16	TRBV3-1	TRBJ2-3	TRBD2	many	TGTGCCAGCACCAGAGAGCGGGGGGGCCATACAGATACGCAGTATTTT	CASTRERGGHTDTQYF
12	TRBV3-1	TRBJ1-2	NA	few	TGTGCCAGCAGCCAGAGTAACTATGGCTACACCTTC	CASSQSNYGYTF
14	TRBV5-4	TRBJ2-1	TRBD2	many	TGTGCCAGCAGCTCGGGACTAGGGGCCTATGAGCAGTTCTTC	CASSSGLGAYEQFF
13	TRBV5-1	TRBJ1-5	NA	NA	TGCGCCAGCATGCACTTAACACAAGAGACCCAGCATTTT	CASMHLTQETQHF
21	TRBV19	TRBJ1-6	NA	NA	TGTGCCAGTATCACCCCGGGGGGTGCATCCTCTGGGGGTCTAGGGAATTCACCCCTCCACTTT	CASITPGGASSGGLGNSPLHF
15	TRBV12-3/TRBV12-4	TRBJ2-1	NA	many	TGTGCCAGCAGTGGCCAAAGCGGCTCCTACAATGAGCAGTTCTTC	CASSGQSGSYNEQFF
16	TRBV20-1	TRBJ1-6	NA	NA	TGCAGTGCTAATCCTACCAGGGACTTGGCCAATTCACCCCTCCACTTT	CSANPTRDLANSPLHF
18	TRBV12-3/TRBV12-4	TRBJ2-5	TRBD1	many	TGTGCCAGCAGTTCCGGGACAGGGCAGCAAAAGTACCAAGAGACCCAGTACTTC	CASSSGTGQQKYQETQYF
10	TRBV20-1	TRBJ2-5	NA	NA	TGCAGCGTTGAACAAGAGACCCAATACTTC	CSVEQETQYF
12	TRBV12-3/TRBV12-4	TRBJ2-1	TRBD1	many	TGTGCCAGCAGTCGGACAGGGGTTGAGCAGTTCTTC	CASSRTGVEQFF
17	TRBV7-6	TRBJ2-3	TRBD2	NA	TGTGCCAGCAGCTTAGGCGGGGGAAGGCGAAGCACAGATACGCAGTATTTT	CASSLGGGRRSTDTQYF
13	TRBV7-2	TRBJ1-6	NA	many	TGTGCCAGCAGCTTAGAGAGGACAGAACCCCTCCACTTT	CASSLERTEPLHF
13	TRBV6-1	TRBJ1-2	NA	NA	TGTGCCAGCAGTAGGGGCTCCGGCTATGGCTGCACCTTC	CASSRGSGYGCTF